This T cell receptor beta chain was obtained from a study of T cell responses to AZD1222 COVID-19 vaccine. Across the whole study: Pooled in the analysis were second doses at about 4 or about 12 weeks. Study-wide results and limits: Nearly half of the spike-specific TCRs reportedly recognize variant regions that carry no mutations. White British ancestry dominated among donors, who included more females, and clonal diversity was possibly underestimated. Across spike, vaccine-associated CD4 TCRs were found, dominant at 160-218 and 743-854.

V gave up 5 bases and J gave up 2 bases; unmatched junction bases: 3. This CDR3 is built from 12 residues. Germline CDR1 is SQVTM and CDR2 is ANQGSEA. With respect to this clone: Its antigen remains unidentified.

The protocol was immunoSEQ multiplex PCR, while the TCRdb copy is restricted to in-frame clones and leaves out a portion. This sample has 100,000 to 150,000 clones, with approximately 90% found just once. The sequence derives from an adult in good health. This sequence joins TRBV29-1 and TRBJ2-7; TRBD1 aligns across 7 bases. The sample in question was peripheral blood, obtained on day 0 of AZD1222 vaccination. CDR3 region: CSVRDSAYEQYF. As DNA, the CDR3 is TGCAGCGTTCGGGACAGTGCCTACGAGCAGTACTTC.